These T cell receptor beta chains were read from a single sample in a study of T cells after yellow fever vaccination. One entry per CDR3 protein results from TCRdb running MiXCR on the 5' RACE reads. Of 300,000 or so distinct CDR3 sequences listed, 6.8% were seen once; the top ten hold 18%. The sample was PBMCs, taken 35 to 50 days after the first yellow fever vaccination. Receptor source: a man younger than 35 who received the YFV17D yellow fever vaccine. CDR3s leave out the opening cysteine and the closing phenylalanine or tryptophan. For some rows the clone size is stated as once, few or many, or as a class when expanded; others skip it.

size: few
J: TRBJ2-7
V: TRBV9
CDR3: ASSVGWYDEQY

size: many
J: TRBJ2-7
V: TRBV6-2/TRBV6-3
CDR3: ASSYAWGEQY

size: -
J: TRBJ2-7
V: TRBV18
CDR3: ASSSPTGYEQY

size: many
J: TRBJ2-3
V: TRBV12-3/TRBV12-4
CDR3: ASSASGGENTQY

size: few
J: TRBJ1-6
V: TRBV7-2
CDR3: ASSFSGQLSPLH

size: -
J: TRBJ1-5
V: TRBV12-3/TRBV12-4
CDR3: ASTSVPSNQPQH

size: few
J: TRBJ1-3
V: TRBV7-9
CDR3: ASSLAWQAYESGNTIY

size: -
J: TRBJ2-1
V: TRBV6-1
CDR3: ASIGGSSYNEQF

size: -
J: TRBJ2-1
V: TRBV6-5
CDR3: ASSYSGTGAYNEQF

size: many
J: TRBJ2-5
V: TRBV2
CDR3: ASSEARSSGVGETQY

size: -
J: TRBJ1-1
V: TRBV5-1
CDR3: ASSLAGQSNTEAF

size: few
J: TRBJ2-5
V: TRBV5-1
CDR3: ASSPQDQETQY

size: -
J: TRBJ1-1
V: TRBV7-9
CDR3: ASSLKVSEAF

size: -
J: TRBJ1-4
V: TRBV19
CDR3: ASSIDRRNEKLF

size: many
J: TRBJ2-1
V: TRBV4-2
CDR3: ASSQEGAPYNEQF

size: few
J: TRBJ1-1
V: TRBV6-5
CDR3: ASRNNRGAF

size: few
J: TRBJ2-7
V: TRBV3-1
CDR3: ASTPGAGSSYEQY

size: many
J: TRBJ1-2
V: TRBV20-1
CDR3: SARDPLSGYGYT

size: -
J: TRBJ2-1
V: TRBV28
CDR3: ASRQGQGSYNEQF

size: many
J: TRBJ1-1
V: TRBV11-2
CDR3: ASSPRQGETEAF

size: few
J: TRBJ2-3
V: TRBV9
CDR3: ASSVGDSTSTDTQY

size: many
J: TRBJ2-5
V: TRBV5-1
CDR3: ASSLVPDDETQY

size: -
J: TRBJ1-3
V: TRBV7-9
CDR3: ASQGTGGNTIY

size: -
J: TRBJ2-2
V: TRBV24-1
CDR3: ATRRLAGGELF

size: few
J: TRBJ1-1
V: TRBV4-1
CDR3: ASSQYPGPLNTEAF

size: many
J: TRBJ1-2
V: TRBV5-1
CDR3: ASSFLGQGHYGYT

size: few
J: TRBJ2-7
V: TRBV2
CDR3: ASSGTGMNEQY

size: many
J: TRBJ2-6
V: TRBV10-3
CDR3: AMGGSGANVLT